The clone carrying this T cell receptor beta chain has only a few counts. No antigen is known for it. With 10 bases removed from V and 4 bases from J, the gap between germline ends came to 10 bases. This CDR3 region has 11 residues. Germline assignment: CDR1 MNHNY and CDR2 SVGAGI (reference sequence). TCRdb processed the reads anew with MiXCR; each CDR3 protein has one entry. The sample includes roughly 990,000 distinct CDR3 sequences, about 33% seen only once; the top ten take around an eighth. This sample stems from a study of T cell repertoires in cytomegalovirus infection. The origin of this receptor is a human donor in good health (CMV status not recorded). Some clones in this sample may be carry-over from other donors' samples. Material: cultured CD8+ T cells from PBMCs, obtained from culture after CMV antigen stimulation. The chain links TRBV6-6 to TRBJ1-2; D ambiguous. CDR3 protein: CATTSSYGYTF. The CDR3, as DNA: TGTGCCACCACTTCTAGCTATGGCTACACCTTC.